This entry lists 7 T cell receptor beta chains sequenced from one sample in a study of cytomegalovirus exposure and HLA in healthy donors. Primers for the PCR totalled 60 Vbeta and 13 Jbeta. TCRdb's table, derived via immunoSEQ multiplex PCR, lists solely in-frame clones and lacks some. The sample has about 180,000 clones; 80% to 90% are singletons. Sequencing used PBMCs. These receptors all come from a girl aged 5-17 years in good health and CMV-seropositive.

The chain couples TRBV6-5 to TRBJ1-2; 9 bases agree with TRBD1. This CDR3 has 16 residues. Germline V gene sequence: CDR1 MNHEY, CDR2 SVGAGI. V lost 2 bases and J lost 8; bases outside the gene matches: 12. The CDR3 sequence: CASSYLDRTGVNGYTF. As DNA, the CDR3 is TGTGCCAGCAGTTACCTCGACCGGACAGGGGTGAACGGCTACACCTTC.

This chain joins TRBV20-1 and TRBJ1-2; D gene unclear. V was shortened by 0 bases and J by 8 bases, with 7 bases between the two germline ends. There are 11 residues in the CDR3. Germline V gives CDR1 DFQATT, CDR2 SNEGSKA (reference sequence). This CDR3 reads CSARDGEGYTF. The CDR3 nucleotides read TGCAGTGCTAGAGATGGGGAGGGCTACACCTTC.

CDR3: CASSLNGQPSSGNTIYF. CDR3 in DNA: TGCGCCAGCAGCTTGAACGGACAGCCTTCCTCTGGAAACACCATATATTTT. The chain combines TRBV5-1 with TRBJ1-3, with TRBD1 as a possible D gene (6 bases). Germline CDR1 and CDR2: SGHRS and YFSETQ. The length of the CDR3 is 17 residues. Trimming stripped 1 base from V and 0 bases from J, with 14 bases between.

This sequence joins TRBV7-2 and TRBJ1-1, with 9 bases lining up with TRBD1. The V and J ends lost 5 bases and 8 bases, in that order; junction bases with no gene match: 12. Germline V gene data show CDR1 as SGHTA and CDR2 as FQGNSA. The CDR3 has 15 amino acids. The CDR3 region is CASSLIGQGKTEAFF. The DNA of the CDR3 is TGTGCCAGCAGCCTAATCGGACAGGGGAAAACCGAAGCTTTCTTT.

The V call is TRBV6-1, the J call TRBJ1-2; D might be TRBD1 (5 bases). V was shortened by 6 bases and J by 6 bases, with 11 bases between the two germline ends. Looked up from germline, CDR1 is MNHNS and CDR2 is SASEGT. The CDR3 sequence is 12 residues long. CDR3 loop: CASSGQGNGYTF. In DNA form, the CDR3 reads TGTGCCAGCAGCGGGCAGGGAAATGGCTACACCTTC.

The rearrangement joins TRBV6-5 to TRBJ1-6, with TRBD1 identical over 8 bases. The CDR3 consists of 15 residues. V trimming: 8 bases; J trimming: 0 bases; junction bases outside the gene matches: 3. The germline CDR1 and CDR2 sequences are MNHEY and SVGAGI. CDR3: CASHRGSSYNSPLHF. The CDR3 DNA reads TGTGCCAGCCACAGGGGGAGCTCCTATAATTCACCCCTCCACTTT.

The V gene is TRBV5-1, the J gene TRBJ2-1, with D perhaps TRBD2 (5 bases). Trimming shortened V by 0 bases and J by 5 bases, and 9 bases separated the two germline ends. This CDR3 has 14 residues. Per the germline V gene, CDR1 is SGHRS and CDR2 is YFSETQ. CDR3 DNA: TGCGCCAGCAGCTTGGCGGGGTACAACAATGAGCAGTTCTTC. Amino acid sequence: CASSLAGYNNEQFF.